This TCR beta chain appears in the sequencing data of a study of CD8 T cells in ankylosing spondylitis (dated by TCRdb to about 2017). Notes on the research overall: The study set out to find disease-linked TCR variants by profiling T cell receptor beta repertoires in ankylosing spondylitis patients and healthy donors. The full study cohort comprised about 24 ankylosing spondylitis patients and 110 or so healthy donors. Peripheral blood samples were taken, and synovial fluid was additionally collected from ankylosing spondylitis patients. The investigation overall reported the following: Some motif variants had previously been reported in the synovial fluid and blood of reactive arthritis patients, which suggests shared mechanisms of disease initiation. The disease-linked clones had a CD8+ phenotype and were found at relatively low frequencies in peripheral blood. Significant enrichment of the disease-linked clones was reported in matched synovial fluid samples from ankylosing spondylitis patients. A TCR beta motif made up of several highly homologous amino acid variants appeared to be characteristic of blood from ankylosing spondylitis patients.

This clonotype was counted at least ten times. Its cognate antigen has yet to be identified. No base quality information exists; no much larger clone differs at one position. The germline V gene supplies CDR1 SGHRS and CDR2 YFSETQ. V loses 4 bases, J loses 0 bases, and the germline ends lie 12 bases apart. The CDR3 numbers 15 residues from cysteine through phenylalanine. Only the CDR3 portion is preserved as DNA: 45 bases, with reading frame beginning at the first base. The sequencer listed for this sample is Illumina HiSeq 2500. Quantitative 5'-RACE with molecular barcodes was the method used to prepare the TCR beta libraries. The study's processing was this. A new computational method, built on a probabilistic model of VDJ rearrangement, was used to identify disease-linked TCR variants. TCRdb trimmed public reads at Q25 via fastp, called clones via MiXCR and kept in-frame beta chains. Each entry merges the rows of one CDR3 protein and shows their most common DNA and genes. The V and J calls come from TCRdb's annotation, not from the publication. This sample gives about 390,000 distinct CDR3 sequences in total; 20% to 25% of them show up just once. Approximately 15% of the sample comes from the top ten.

Recombination linked TRBV5-1 to TRBJ2-3, with the D gene call left open. The clonotype comes from a male donor with ankylosing spondylitis. Source material: blood, either unsorted or a sorted T cell fraction (not recorded which). The sequenced DNA: TGCGCCAGCAGCCAGGACGGCTCTAGCACAGATACGCAGTATTTT. Its protein product is CASSQDGSSTDTQYF.